Following are 22 T cell receptor beta chains from one sample sequenced in a study of T cell changes during pregnancy in multiple sclerosis. Produced via immunoSEQ multiplex PCR; TCRdb's table is partial and in-frame only. Altogether approximately 110,000 clones are present, approximately 93% being singletons, with the ten largest covering about 3%. The sample was peripheral blood, taken after pregnancy. The receptor source for this set is a female donor with multiple sclerosis, enrolled in a pregnancy study.

This clone was detected a few times. The chain uses TRBV10-3 and TRBJ2-7; D possibly corresponds to TRBD1 (5 bases). Trimming took off 6 bases at V and 3 bases at J, with 15 bases between the two ends. Per the germline V gene, CDR1 is ENHRY and CDR2 is SYGVKD. CDR3 length: 14 residues. The CDR3 region has the DNA TGTGCCATCAGCGGAACAGGAGACTTCTACGAGCAGTACTTC. It specifies CAISGTGDFYEQYF.

The genes are TRBV5-3 and TRBJ2-7; no definite D call. TRBV5-3 is identified as an open reading frame with a role that is uncertain. Trimming pared 4 bases from V and 2 bases from J, leaving 16 bases between. This CDR3 is 15 amino acids long. The CDR3 coding sequence is TGTGCCAGAAGCCCCGCCCCCCGGTATCCCTACGAGCAGTACTTC. Its protein is CARSPAPRYPYEQYF.

The V call is TRBV7-6, the J call TRBJ2-5; 7 nucleotides agree with TRBD1. CDR3 length equals 13 residues. V lost 4 bases, J lost 3 bases, and 2 bases stayed unmatched. Germline V gene data show CDR1 as SGHVS and CDR2 as FNYEAQ. CDR3 coding DNA: TGTGCCAGCAGCTCGCAGGGGGAAGAGACCCAGTACTTC. It encodes CASSSQGEETQYF.

This sequence joins TRBV6-5 and TRBJ2-1, with 7 bases lining up with TRBD2. Germline lookup yields CDR1 MNHEY and CDR2 SVGAGI. J was trimmed by 0 bases and V by 8 bases; bases with no gene match: 4. The CDR3 extends over 14 amino acids. For the CDR3, the DNA is TGTGCCAGCTCAGCGGGGAGCTCCTACAATGAGCAGTTCTTC. Amino acids: CASSAGSSYNEQFF.

This rearrangement joins TRBV12-5 to TRBJ1-2; 9 bases are shared with TRBD1. The J segment lost 6 bases and the V segment lost 6 bases, leaving 5 bases of the junction unmatched. CDR1 is LGHNT, CDR2 FRNRAP, per germline. CDR3 length: 13 amino acids. CDR3 bases: TGTGCTAGTGGCCGAGGGACAGGGCATGGCTACACCTTC. Translating gives CASGRGTGHGYTF.

The V call is TRBV6-6, the J call TRBJ2-1; 9 nucleotides agree with TRBD2. Germline assignment: CDR1 MNHNY and CDR2 SVGAGI (reference sequence). V trimming: 6 bases; J trimming: 10 bases; junction bases outside the gene matches: 10. This CDR3 contains 14 residues. CDR3 nucleotides: TGTGCCAGCAGCTTCGGCGGGGGGGCTGGGGAGCAGTTCTTC. Amino acid sequence: CASSFGGGAGEQFF.

Only one count was recorded for this clone. This rearrangement joins TRBV5-1 to TRBJ1-1; D remains ambiguous. CDR1 is SGHRS and CDR2 is YFSETQ in the germline V gene. The CDR3 covers 13 residues. Trimming pared 1 base from V and 3 bases from J, leaving 7 bases between. CDR3 in DNA: TGCGCCAGCAGCTTGTTTCCAGACACTGAAGCTTTCTTT. It translates to CASSLFPDTEAFF.

This clone was seen once. The chain uses TRBV10-1 and TRBJ1-1; no firm D call. Germline assignment: CDR1 WNHNN and CDR2 SYGVQD (reference sequence). The CDR3 extends over 11 amino acids. CDR3 coding DNA: TGCGCTTGTTCCTTCCACTTAGAAGCTTTCTTT. Protein: CACSFHLEAFF.

V gene TRBV7-2 combines with J gene TRBJ2-7, with TRBD2 identical over 7 bases. The germline V gene encodes CDR1 SGHTA and CDR2 FQGNSA. This CDR3 region has 16 residues. V was pared by 1 base and J by 6 bases, with 12 bases of the junction left unmatched. CDR3 sequence: CASSLVAGVVISEQYF. The DNA of the CDR3 is TGTGCCAGCAGCTTAGTCGCGGGGGTAGTGATTTCCGAGCAGTACTTC.

The genes are TRBV29-1 and TRBJ1-3; 7 bases are shared with TRBD1. V lost 6 bases and J lost 0; bases outside the gene matches: 8. The CDR3 is 15 amino acids. From germline, CDR1 is SQVTM and CDR2 ANQGSEA. CDR3 amino acids: CSVRTRDSSGNTIYF. In nucleotides, the CDR3 is TGCAGCGTCCGGACGCGGGACAGCTCTGGAAACACCATATATTTT.

This chain links TRBV5-1 with TRBJ2-7; 12 bases are a match to TRBD2. CDR1 and CDR2 from the germline V gene are SGHRS and YFSETQ. V was pared by 4 bases and J by 6 bases, with 8 bases of the junction left unmatched. CDR3 length equals 15 residues. The DNA of the CDR3 is TGCGCCAGCAGCGTTCTGACTAGCGGGGGACTCGAGCAGTACTTC. Its translation is CASSVLTSGGLEQYF.

J is TRBJ1-1 and V is TRBV30; D remains ambiguous. There are 13 residues in the CDR3. V was cut by 2 bases and J by 0 bases, with 7 bases left in between. Germline values: CDR1 GTSNPN, CDR2 SVGIG (reference sequence). The DNA of the CDR3 is TGTGCCTGGAGTAGAGGATTGAACACTGAAGCTTTCTTT. Translating gives CAWSRGLNTEAFF.

This clone was seen only once. The V gene is TRBV7-6, the J gene TRBJ2-7, with D possibly matching TRBD1 (6 bases). CDR1 and CDR2 (germline): SGHVS, FNYEAQ. The CDR3 is 12 residues long. Trimming took off 5 bases at V and 7 bases at J, with 12 bases between the two ends. CDR3 coding DNA: TGTGCCAGCAGCGCCGGACAGTATGAGCAGTACTTC. Residues: CASSAGQYEQYF.

The sample holds a few counts of this clone. V gene TRBV27 combines with J gene TRBJ2-2, with D tentatively TRBD2 (6 bases). The V gene's germline CDR1 is MNHEY and CDR2 SMNVEV (reference sequence). The CDR3 consists of 15 residues. Trimming took 5 bases from V and 1 from J, leaving 11 bases between them. The CDR3, as DNA: TGTGCCAGCAGTCTACTTAGCGGGAACACCGGGGAGCTGTTTTTT. It codes for CASSLLSGNTGELFF.

The rearrangement uses TRBV2 and TRBJ2-7; tentatively, D is TRBD1 (5 bases). V lost 8 bases, J lost 5 bases, and 19 bases lay in between. The CDR3 runs to 14 residues. Germline CDR1 reads SNHLY; CDR2 reads FYNNEI. The CDR3 is CASGRVASSDEQYF. CDR3 nucleotides: TGTGCCAGCGGCAGGGTTGCTAGTTCGGACGAGCAGTACTTC.

The chain has TRBV4-1 and TRBJ1-1; TRBD1 aligns across 9 bases. The CDR3 is 15 residues long. J gave up 0 bases and V 3 bases, and 2 bases lay outside the gene matches. Per germline, CDR1 MGHRA and CDR2 YSYEKL. The CDR3 DNA reads as TGCGCCAGCAGCCAGGGGGACAGGGTGAACACTGAAGCTTTCTTT. It encodes CASSQGDRVNTEAFF.

CDR3 sequence (DNA): TGTGCCATCAGTGGGGGGGTCACTGAAGCTTTCTTT. It codes for CAISGGVTEAFF. The V and J genes are TRBV10-3 and TRBJ1-1; D might be TRBD1 (5 bases). The germline gives CDR1 ENHRY, CDR2 SYGVKD. The CDR3 is made up of 12 amino acids. V was cut by 4 bases and J by 4 bases, with 7 bases left in between.

This chain joins TRBV18 and TRBJ2-7; a possible D gene is TRBD2 (7 bases). Trimming removed 4 bases from V and 2 bases from J, with 18 bases in between. Germline V gene sequence: CDR1 KGHSH, CDR2 LQKENI. This CDR3 comprises 16 residues. The CDR3 region is CASSQGEGSGTYEQYF. In DNA form, the CDR3 reads TGTGCCAGCTCACAGGGGGAGGGGAGCGGAACCTACGAGCAGTACTTC.

The chain couples TRBV6-1 to TRBJ1-6; no definite D call. CDR3 length: 12 amino acids. Germline V lookup: CDR1 MNHNS, CDR2 SASEGT. V lost 2 bases to trimming and J lost 9 bases, with 5 bases between them. In DNA form, the CDR3 reads TGTGCCAGCAGTGAAACATTTTCACCCCTCCACTTT. It yields the protein CASSETFSPLHF.

V gene TRBV7-6 combines with J gene TRBJ2-3, with a possible D match to TRBD1 (6 bases). Germline values: CDR1 SGHVS, CDR2 FNYEAQ. V lost 3 bases and J 4 bases, leaving 17 bases between the germline ends. CDR3 size: 16 residues. CDR3 residues: CASSLRGTGRADTQYF. The CDR3 DNA is TGTGCCAGCAGCTTGAGGGGGACGGGTAGAGCAGATACGCAGTATTTT.

This rearrangement joins TRBV9 to TRBJ2-2; 8 nucleotides align to TRBD2. This CDR3 has 15 residues. V dropped 4 bases and J dropped 3; count of bases not matched to a gene: 5. Looked up from germline, CDR1 is SGDLS and CDR2 is YYNGEE. This CDR3 reads CASSPHGGDTGELFF. CDR3 in DNA: TGTGCCAGCAGCCCCCACGGGGGGGACACCGGGGAGCTGTTTTTT.

The chain is built from TRBV10-2 and TRBJ1-5; TRBD1 might be the D (6 bases). V shed 2 bases and J shed 0 bases, with 11 bases lying between them. The CDR3 is 16 residues long. Germline-derived CDR1 and CDR2 are WSHSY and SAAADI. CDR3: CASSELGQSSNQPQHF. The CDR3 DNA sequence: TGCGCCAGCAGTGAGCTCGGACAGTCTAGCAATCAGCCCCAGCATTTT.